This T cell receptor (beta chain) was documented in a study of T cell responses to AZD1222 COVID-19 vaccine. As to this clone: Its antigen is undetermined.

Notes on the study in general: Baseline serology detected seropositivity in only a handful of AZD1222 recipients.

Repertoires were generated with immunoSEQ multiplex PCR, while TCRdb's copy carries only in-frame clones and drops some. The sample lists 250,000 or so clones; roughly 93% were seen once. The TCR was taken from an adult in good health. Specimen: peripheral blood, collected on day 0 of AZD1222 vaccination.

The CDR3, as DNA: TGCGCCAGCAGCTTGGTGCCAGATACGCAGTATTTT. It encodes CASSLVPDTQYF. The genes are TRBV5-1 and TRBJ2-3; the D is unclear. The CDR3 consists of 12 residues. CDR1 and CDR2 from the germline V gene are SGHRS and YFSETQ. V was cut by 0 bases and J by 4 bases, with 3 bases left in between.